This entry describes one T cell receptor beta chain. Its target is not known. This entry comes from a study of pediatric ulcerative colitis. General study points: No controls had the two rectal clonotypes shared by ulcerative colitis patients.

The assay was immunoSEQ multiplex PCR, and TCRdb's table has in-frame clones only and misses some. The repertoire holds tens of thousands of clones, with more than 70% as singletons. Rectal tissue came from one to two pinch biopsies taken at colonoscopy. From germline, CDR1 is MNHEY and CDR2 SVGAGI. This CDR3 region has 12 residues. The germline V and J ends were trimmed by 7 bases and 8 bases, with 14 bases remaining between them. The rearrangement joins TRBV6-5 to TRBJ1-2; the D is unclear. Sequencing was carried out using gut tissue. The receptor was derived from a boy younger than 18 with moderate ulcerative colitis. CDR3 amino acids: CASTNGGDGYTF. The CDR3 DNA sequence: TGTGCCAGCACCAATGGTGGTGACGGCTACACCTTC.